The 14 T cell receptor beta chains presented below share a single source sample, sequenced in a study of Tregs in tolerant kidney transplant recipients. TCRdb's table, derived via immunoSEQ multiplex PCR, lists solely in-frame clones and lacks some. Seen here are approximately 93,000 clones, 90% to 95% observed once, and the top ten hold 0.46%. The source was CD4+ T cells from blood, collected before the transplant. These receptors came from a human donor who received a combined kidney and bone marrow transplant.

This chain joins TRBV11-2 and TRBJ2-2; tentative D call: TRBD2 (5 bases). Germline CDR1 SGHAT, CDR2 FQNNGV. The CDR3 length is 13 residues. Trimming removed 0 bases from V and 6 bases from J, with 5 bases in between. CDR3 sequence reads: CASSLERAGELFF. The CDR3 DNA reads TGTGCCAGCAGCTTAGAGAGGGCCGGGGAGCTGTTTTTT.

This clone was recorded once. The chain joins TRBV28 to TRBJ1-6; D is possibly TRBD1 (5 bases). Germline V gene data show CDR1 as MDHEN and CDR2 as SYDVKM. The V end lost 9 bases, the J end lost 7 bases, and 7 bases lay between the germline ends. The CDR3 runs to 11 residues. CDR3 nucleotides: TGTGCCAGTCAGGGAAATTCACCCCTCCACTTT. Its translation is CASQGNSPLHF. The full variable domain, rest sourced from reference TRBV28 and TRBJ1-6, is DVKVTQSSRYLVKRTGEKVFLECVQDMDHENMFWYRQDPGLGLRLIYFSYDVKMKEKGDIPEGYSVSREKKERFSLILESASTNQTSMYLCASQGNSPLHFGNGTRLTVT.

The DNA of the CDR3 is TGTGCCAGCAGAGGGCCGGGGAGCACAGATACGCAGTATTTT. Translated: CASRGPGSTDTQYF. The chain has TRBV6-6 and TRBJ2-3; D is possibly TRBD2 (5 bases). The length of the CDR3 is 14 residues. The V gene lost 6 bases and the J gene lost 0 bases, with 10 bases spanning the gap. CDR1 MNHNY and CDR2 SVGAGI come from the germline V gene (reference sequence).

The V call is TRBV4-2, the J call TRBJ2-7; D possibly corresponds to TRBD2 (5 bases). The V end lost 1 base, the J end lost 6 bases, and 10 bases lay between the germline ends. The CDR3 sequence is 13 residues long. The germline V gene has CDR1 LGHNA and CDR2 YNFKEQ. CDR3 sequence reads: CASSQVRGSEQYF. DNA for the CDR3: TGTGCCAGCAGCCAAGTTCGGGGATCCGAGCAGTACTTC.

The genes are TRBV30 and TRBJ1-2; no firm D call. V lost 4 bases and J lost 6, with 15 bases in between. Germline CDR1 is GTSNPN and CDR2 is SVGIG (reference sequence). The CDR3 contains 13 residues. The CDR3 coding sequence is TGTGCCTGGACGGTTGCGGGGTATGATGGCTACACCTTC. Translated: CAWTVAGYDGYTF. The full variable domain, with the rest looked up from reference TRBV30 and TRBJ1-2, is SQTIHQWPATLVQPVGSPLSLECTVEGTSNPNLYWYRQAAGRGLQLLFYSVGIGQISSEVPQNLSASRPQDRQFILSSKKLLLSDSGFYLCAWTVAGYDGYTFGSGTRLTVV.

The count of this clone is one. The chain is built from TRBV29-1 and TRBJ1-1; D might be TRBD1 (5 bases). Germline-derived CDR1 and CDR2 are SQVTM and ANQGSEA. V lost 7 bases and J lost 3, with 15 bases in between. There are 13 residues in the CDR3. CDR3: CSATGTGDTEAFF. CDR3 sequence (DNA): TGCAGCGCCACCGGGACGGGAGACACTGAAGCTTTCTTT.

The gene calls are TRBV9 and TRBJ2-2, with 8 bases fitting TRBD1. The germline V gene has CDR1 SGDLS and CDR2 YYNGEE. The CDR3 covers 16 residues. The junction had 4 bases not matched to a gene; V was cut back by 1 base and J by 2 bases. CDR3 DNA: TGTGCCAGCAGCGTACTGGGACAGGTTAACACCGGGGAGCTGTTTTTT. Its protein product is CASSVLGQVNTGELFF.

The CDR3 coding sequence is TGCGCCAGCAGCCGCGGACTACAAGAGACCCAGTACTTC. Translated, it gives CASSRGLQETQYF. This rearrangement joins TRBV5-1 to TRBJ2-5, with D possibly TRBD2 on 6 matching bases. Per germline, CDR1 SGHRS and CDR2 YFSETQ. V was shortened by 4 bases and J by 2 bases, with 9 bases between the two germline ends. This CDR3 contains 13 residues.

The rearrangement joins TRBV5-1 to TRBJ1-1; TRBD1 matches 11 bases. CDR1 and CDR2 from the germline V gene are SGHRS and YFSETQ. The CDR3 loop spans 16 amino acids. The trim removed 4 bases at V and 0 bases at J, leaving 5 bases unmatched. Written as DNA, the CDR3 is TGCGCCAGCAGCCCCGGACAGGGGGCTATGAACACTGAAGCTTTCTTT. Protein product: CASSPGQGAMNTEAFF.

CDR3 nucleotides: TGTGCCAGCAGGTCCCAGGGGGCTAATTACGAGCAGTACTTC. Translating gives CASRSQGANYEQYF. The chain has TRBV6-5 and TRBJ2-7; 8 bases fit TRBD1. This CDR3 has 14 amino acids. Germline V gene data show CDR1 as MNHEY and CDR2 as SVGAGI. With V trimmed by 6 bases and J by 4 bases, 8 bases remained unmatched.

The CDR3 DNA reads as TGCGCCAGCAGCCTAGGACTAGGCGACAATGAGCAGTTCTTC. This translates into CASSLGLGDNEQFF. This chain joins TRBV5-1 and TRBJ2-1; TRBD2 agrees at 7 bases. V gave up 4 bases and J gave up 5 bases; unmatched junction bases: 6. The CDR3 covers 14 residues. Per germline, CDR1 SGHRS and CDR2 YFSETQ.

The V call is TRBV5-4, the J call TRBJ2-5, with 7 nucleotides matching TRBD1. The CDR3 is 14 amino acids. After removal of 5 bases from V and 3 bases from J, the junction contained 7 bases not matched to a gene. Germline CDR1 is SGHNT and CDR2 is YYREEE (reference sequence). The CDR3 bases are TGTGCCAGCAGAACAGGGACAGCAAAAGAGACCCAGTACTTC. It is translated as CASRTGTAKETQYF.

V and J are TRBV6-4 and TRBJ2-1; 10 bases map to TRBD2. CDR1 and CDR2 (germline): MRHNA, SNTAGT. There are 17 residues in the CDR3. Losses at the gene ends were 0 bases for V and 9 bases for J; bases not matched to a gene: 11. The DNA for the CDR3 is TGTGCCAGCAGTGACTCGACTGAGCGGGGGGGCCAGGGTGAGCAGTTCTTC. Protein: CASSDSTERGGQGEQFF.

The chain joins TRBV7-9 to TRBJ1-2; TRBD1 is a possible D gene (5 bases). The V end was cut by 2 bases, the J end by 4 bases, with 11 bases between. Germline V gives CDR1 SEHNR, CDR2 FQNEAQ (reference sequence). This CDR3 has 14 amino acids. The CDR3 region has the DNA TGTGCCAGCAGCTTACAGGGACTCAGCTATGGCTACACCTTC. Its protein product is CASSLQGLSYGYTF.